One sample yielded the 21 T cell receptor beta chains listed below, sequenced in a study of blood T cell repertoires in COVID-19. Sequencing used immunoSEQ multiplex PCR; TCRdb keeps in-frame clones, though not all of them. The profile shows more than 70,000 clones, about nine tenths of them singletons. The sequenced sample consisted of peripheral blood. These receptors all stem from a woman under 30 with acute or convalescent COVID-19.

The CDR3 loop reads CASRQGGTSYEQYF. The CDR3 DNA is TGTGCCAGCAGGCAAGGAGGCACCTCCTACGAGCAGTACTTC. V gene TRBV27 combines with J gene TRBJ2-7; the D gene is possibly TRBD2 (5 bases). Looked up from germline, CDR1 is MNHEY and CDR2 is SMNVEV (reference sequence). The CDR3 length is 14 residues. Trimming pared 6 bases from V and 0 bases from J, leaving 12 bases between.

The V call is TRBV5-1, the J call TRBJ2-1; tentative D call: TRBD1 (6 bases). Germline V gene lookup returns CDR1 SGHRS and CDR2 YFSETQ. This CDR3 has 17 residues. Trimming left V 0 bases short and J 8 bases short, with 21 bases between. CDR3: CASSLGVWLDSRHEQFF. The CDR3 DNA sequence: TGCGCCAGCAGCTTGGGTGTCTGGTTGGACAGTCGGCATGAGCAGTTCTTC.

The rearrangement links TRBV6-2 or TRBV6-3 to TRBJ1-1; maybe TRBD1 (6 bases). CDR3 length equals 13 residues. With 4 bases removed from V and 0 bases from J, the gap between germline ends came to 6 bases. Looked up from germline, CDR1 is MNHEY and CDR2 is SVGEGT. This chain's CDR3 is CASSWTVNTEAFF. The CDR3 DNA reads TGTGCCAGCAGTTGGACAGTGAACACTGAAGCTTTCTTT.

The table lists this clone with a count of one. V gene TRBV15 combines with J gene TRBJ2-3; D may be TRBD2 (5 bases). Trimming cost V 0 bases and J 6 bases, with 10 bases left between them. The germline gives CDR1 LNHNV, CDR2 YYDKDF (reference sequence). The CDR3 consists of 14 residues. The CDR3 region is CATSRDRDSDTQYF. CDR3 DNA: TGTGCCACCAGCAGAGATCGGGATTCGGATACGCAGTATTTT.

This clone was seen a handful of times. The sample contains more than one DNA sequence encoding this CDR3. V gene TRBV27 combines with J gene TRBJ2-1, with TRBD1 identical over 9 bases. The V gene's germline CDR1 is MNHEY and CDR2 SMNVEV (reference sequence). J gave up 6 bases and V 3 bases, and 3 bases lay outside the gene matches. The CDR3 runs to 14 residues. CDR3 DNA: TGTGCCAGCAGTTTGGGACAGGGTGGCAATGAGCAGTTCTTC. Translating gives CASSLGQGGNEQFF.

The CDR3 loop is CASRPTGEETQYF. CDR3 in DNA: TGTGCCAGTAGACCGACAGGAGAAGAGACCCAGTACTTC. This chain uses TRBV19 with TRBJ2-5, with D maybe TRBD1 (6 bases). Germline V gene sequence: CDR1 LNHDA, CDR2 SQIVND (reference sequence). The CDR3 is 13 residues long. V lost 6 bases to trimming and J lost 3 bases, with 11 bases between them.

This sequence joins TRBV4-3 and TRBJ1-2; D is possibly TRBD1 (5 bases). The CDR3 runs to 15 residues. Germline assignment: CDR1 LGHNA and CDR2 YSLEER. V lost 0 bases to trimming and J lost 2 bases, with 10 bases between them. The DNA of the CDR3 is TGCGCCAGCAGCCAAGAAAGGGGTGGGAACTATGGCTACACCTTC. This gives the protein CASSQERGGNYGYTF.

The chain joins TRBV10-1 to TRBJ2-7; 14 bases map to TRBD2. V was clipped by 6 bases and J by 0 bases; unmatched bases: 7. The CDR3 is 17 amino acids. Germline CDR1 WNHNN, CDR2 SYGVQD (reference sequence). For the CDR3, the DNA is TGCGCCAGCAGCCCGGGACTAGCGGGGGCCTCCTCCTACGAGCAGTACTTC. Residues: CASSPGLAGASSYEQYF.

The chain carries TRBV28 and TRBJ2-7, with 8 nucleotides matching TRBD1. The CDR3 covers 14 residues. The germline V gene encodes CDR1 MDHEN and CDR2 SYDVKM. Trimming took 6 bases from V and 3 from J; bases not matched to a gene: 7. CDR3 sequence reads: CASRARTGFYEQYF. The CDR3 nucleotides read TGTGCCAGCAGGGCAAGGACAGGGTTCTACGAGCAGTACTTC. Looking up the rest from reference TRBV28 and TRBJ2-7 gives the full variable domain: DVKVTQSSRYLVKRTGEKVFLECVQDMDHENMFWYRQDPGLGLRLIYFSYDVKMKEKGDIPEGYSVSREKKERFSLILESASTNQTSMYLCASRARTGFYEQYFGPGTRLTVT.

CDR3 region: CATSSSLGLAGGHPTDTQYF. The CDR3, as DNA: TGTGCCACCAGCAGCTCATTAGGACTAGCGGGAGGTCACCCCACAGATACGCAGTATTTT. The chain carries TRBV15 and TRBJ2-3; 14 bases fit TRBD2. V gave up 3 bases and J gave up 2 bases; unmatched junction bases: 13. Germline assignment: CDR1 LNHNV and CDR2 YYDKDF (reference sequence). The CDR3 is 20 residues long.

The rearrangement joins TRBV29-1 to TRBJ1-4, with TRBD1 identical over 8 bases. CDR3 length equals 13 residues. Germline V gives CDR1 SQVTM, CDR2 ANQGSEA. After removal of 4 bases from V and 5 bases from J, the junction contained 3 bases not matched to a gene. The CDR3 sequence is CSVATGGNEKLFF. In nucleotides, the CDR3 is TGCAGCGTTGCCACAGGGGGGAATGAAAAACTGTTTTTT.

This chain joins TRBV3-1 (or the pseudogene TRBV3-2) and TRBJ1-2; 7 bases are a match to TRBD1. Looked up from germline, CDR1 is LGHDT and CDR2 is YNNKEL (reference sequence). The CDR3 spans 15 residues. V lost 4 bases, J lost 3 bases, and 8 bases stayed unmatched. The CDR3 region is CASSLRVGTDYGYTF. The DNA of the CDR3 is TGTGCCAGCAGCCTCAGGGTGGGGACAGACTATGGCTACACCTTC.

This chain uses TRBV11-3 with TRBJ2-2; 12 bases agree with TRBD2. In germline, CDR1 is SGHNT, CDR2 YENEEA. The junction had 3 bases not matched to a gene; V was cut back by 5 bases and J by 5 bases. The CDR3 length is 15 residues. This CDR3 reads CASSQTSGSTGELFF. Written as DNA, the CDR3 is TGTGCCAGCAGCCAGACTAGCGGGAGTACCGGGGAGCTGTTTTTT. The full variable domain, rest sourced from reference TRBV11-3 and TRBJ2-2, is EAGVVQSPRYKIIEKKQPVAFWCNPISGHNTLYWYLQNLGQGPELLIRYENEEAVDDSQLPKDRFSAERLKGVDSTLKIQPAELGDSAVYLCASSQTSGSTGELFFGEGSRLTVL.

The chain recombines TRBV7-2 with TRBJ1-2, with a weak D call TRBD1 (5 bases). V shed 1 base and J shed 3 bases, with 12 bases lying between them. In germline, CDR1 is SGHTA, CDR2 FQGNSA. CDR3 length: 15 residues. The CDR3 here is CASSLGRQKDYGYTF. CDR3 bases: TGTGCCAGCAGCTTAGGTCGACAGAAAGACTATGGCTACACCTTC.

V usage is TRBV6-8 and J usage is TRBJ2-3; 11 positions match TRBD2. CDR3 length equals 15 residues. Per the germline V gene, CDR1 is MNHGY and CDR2 is SAAAGT. The trim removed 9 bases at V and 5 bases at J, leaving 10 bases unmatched. In nucleotides, the CDR3 is TGTGCCAGACCCCCTTTAGCGGGAGGGCAAGATACGCAGTATTTT. Its protein product is CARPPLAGGQDTQYF.

V usage is TRBV2 and J usage is TRBJ2-7; TRBD2 matches 12 bases. J was trimmed by 1 base and V by 6 bases; bases with no gene match: 4. The CDR3 consists of 15 residues. Germline V gene lookup returns CDR1 SNHLY and CDR2 FYNNEI. The CDR3 nucleotides read TGTGCCAGCAGCGGGACTAGCGGGTTTTCCTACGAGCAGTACTTC. Its translation is CASSGTSGFSYEQYF.

CDR3 sequence: CASSQDRGRGNQPQHF. The CDR3 region has the DNA TGTGCCAGCAGCCAGGACAGGGGGCGCGGCAATCAGCCCCAGCATTTT. The chain joins TRBV3-1 (or the pseudogene TRBV3-2) to TRBJ1-5, with TRBD1 matching 11 bases. The CDR3 is 16 residues long. Germline V gene sequence: CDR1 LGHDT, CDR2 YNNKEL (reference sequence). With 3 bases clipped from V and 2 bases from J, the junction kept 3 bases outside the gene matches.

The rearrangement links TRBV15 to TRBJ1-1; D ambiguous. The germline CDR1 and CDR2 sequences are LNHNV and YYDKDF (reference sequence). The V and J ends lost 3 bases and 1 base respectively, with 6 bases between them. This CDR3 is built from 13 residues. In DNA, the CDR3 is TGTGCCACCAGCAGGCCGGGGAACACTGAAGCTTTCTTT. Protein: CATSRPGNTEAFF.

The chain links TRBV6-6 to TRBJ1-5; 11 bases match TRBD1. CDR3 size: 19 residues. The germline gives CDR1 MNHNY, CDR2 SVGAGI (reference sequence). V lost 5 bases and J lost 2; bases outside the gene matches: 14. CDR3 amino acids: CASSPLDRGPAVGNQPQHF. In DNA form, the CDR3 reads TGTGCCAGCAGTCCCTTGGACAGGGGGCCGGCCGTGGGCAATCAGCCCCAGCATTTT.

The chain couples TRBV6-6 to TRBJ2-7, with 9 bases matching TRBD1. The CDR3 has 16 residues. In germline, CDR1 is MNHNY, CDR2 SVGAGI (reference sequence). Trimming at V came to 4 bases and at J to 1 base, leaving 8 bases not matched to a gene. The CDR3 loop is CASSFPQGAGSYEQYF. The CDR3 bases are TGTGCCAGCAGTTTCCCACAGGGGGCTGGTTCCTACGAGCAGTACTTC.

This clone has just one count. The chain is built from TRBV9 and TRBJ2-2; D may be TRBD2 (5 bases). V dropped 5 bases and J dropped 5 bases, with 13 bases sitting between them. CDR3 length equals 14 residues. CDR1 is SGDLS and CDR2 is YYNGEE in the germline V gene. The CDR3 here is CASRREWSTGELFF. In DNA, the CDR3 is TGTGCCAGCAGGAGGGAGTGGTCAACCGGGGAGCTGTTTTTT.